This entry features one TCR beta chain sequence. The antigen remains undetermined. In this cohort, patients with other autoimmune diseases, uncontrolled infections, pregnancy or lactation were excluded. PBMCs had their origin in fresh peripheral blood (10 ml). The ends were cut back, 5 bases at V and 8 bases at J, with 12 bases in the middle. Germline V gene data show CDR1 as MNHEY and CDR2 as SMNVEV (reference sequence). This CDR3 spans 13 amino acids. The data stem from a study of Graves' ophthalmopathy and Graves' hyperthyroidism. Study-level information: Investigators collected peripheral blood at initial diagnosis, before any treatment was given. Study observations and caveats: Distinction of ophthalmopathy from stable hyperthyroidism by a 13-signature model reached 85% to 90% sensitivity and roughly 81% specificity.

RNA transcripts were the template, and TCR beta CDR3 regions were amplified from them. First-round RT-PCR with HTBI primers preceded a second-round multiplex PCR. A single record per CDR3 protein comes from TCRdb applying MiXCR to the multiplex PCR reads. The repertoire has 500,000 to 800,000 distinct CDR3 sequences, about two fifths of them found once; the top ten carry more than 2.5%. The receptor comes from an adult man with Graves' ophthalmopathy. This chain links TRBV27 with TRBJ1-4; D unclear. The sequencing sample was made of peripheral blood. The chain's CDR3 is CASSPTSEEKLFF. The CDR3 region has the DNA TGTGCCAGCAGTCCCACCAGTGAGGAAAAACTGTTTTTT.